A single sample is the source of the 7 T cell receptor beta chains below, sequenced in a study of T cell responses to AZD1222 COVID-19 vaccine. The assay was immunoSEQ multiplex PCR, and TCRdb's table has in-frame clones only and misses some. The repertoire holds approximately 110,000 clones, more than 70% seen once, with 4.4% in the top ten. This specimen was peripheral blood, taken 28 days after the second AZD1222 dose. The origin of the receptors is an adult who received the AZD1222 COVID-19 vaccine.

This chain connects TRBV6-5 to TRBJ1-4; maybe TRBD1 (6 bases). The CDR3 is 14 amino acids. Between the trimmed V and J ends, which lost 5 bases and 8 bases, there was a span of 15 bases. Germline assignment: CDR1 MNHEY and CDR2 SVGAGI. CDR3 region: CASSRTAESEKLFF. CDR3 nucleotide sequence: TGTGCCAGCAGTCGGACAGCCGAATCCGAAAAACTGTTTTTT.

This clone was observed a handful of times. The chain recombines TRBV5-6 with TRBJ1-4, with D perhaps TRBD1 (5 bases). Germline CDR1 is SGHDT and CDR2 is YYEEEE. With 2 bases removed from V and 12 bases from J, the gap between germline ends came to 17 bases. CDR3 size: 14 residues. CDR3 region: CASSFGAAAGELFF. DNA of the CDR3: TGTGCCAGCAGCTTCGGGGCAGCAGCTGGGGAACTGTTTTTT. The full variable domain, rest sourced from reference TRBV5-6 and TRBJ1-4, is DAGVTQSPTHLIKTRGQQVTLRCSPKSGHDTVSWYQQALGQGPQFIFQYYEEEERQRGNFPDRFSGHQFPNYSSELNVNALLLGDSALYLCASSFGAAAGELFFGSGTQLSVL.

The chain recombines TRBV29-1 with TRBJ1-4; tentative D call: TRBD1 (6 bases). CDR1 is SQVTM, CDR2 ANQGSEA, per germline. The CDR3 is 11 amino acids. Trimming removed 8 bases at V and 7 bases at J, with 11 bases between. The CDR3 sequence: CSSKTGEKLFF. In DNA, the CDR3 is TGCAGCTCCAAGACAGGTGAAAAACTGTTTTTT.

The rearrangement uses TRBV4-1 and TRBJ2-2; no clear D gene. The CDR3 covers 15 residues. Germline CDR1 MGHRA, CDR2 YSYEKL. The V gene lost 5 bases and the J gene lost 3 bases, with 13 bases spanning the gap. The CDR3 protein is CASSDSDLYTGELFF. The CDR3 nucleotides are TGCGCCAGCAGCGACTCGGACCTCTACACCGGGGAGCTGTTTTTT.

The gene calls are TRBV7-7 and TRBJ2-1; 11 positions agree with TRBD2. This CDR3 is 15 amino acids long. CDR1 and CDR2 (germline): SSHAT, FNYEAQ (reference sequence). The junction had 2 bases not matched to a gene; V was cut back by 4 bases and J by 3 bases. The CDR3 protein is CASSSLAGGYNEQFF. DNA of the CDR3: TGTGCCAGCAGCTCTCTAGCGGGGGGCTACAATGAGCAGTTCTTC. Combining the CDR3 with reference TRBV7-7 and TRBJ2-1 gives the whole variable domain GAGVSQSPRYKVTKRGQDVTLRCDPISSHATLYWYQQALGQGPEFLTYFNYEAQPDKSGLPSDRFSAERPEGSISTLTIQRTEQRDSAMYRCASSSLAGGYNEQFFGPGTRLTVL.

This chain uses TRBV28 with TRBJ1-4; no reliable D call. Trimming removed 5 bases from V and 8 bases from J, with 9 bases in between. This CDR3 comprises 12 residues. Germline-derived CDR1 and CDR2 are MDHEN and SYDVKM. In DNA form, the CDR3 reads TGTGCCAGCAGTCTCTCCTTGGAAAAACTGTTTTTT. Translation: CASSLSLEKLFF.

The rearrangement joins TRBV29-1 to TRBJ1-3; D is possibly TRBD1 (5 bases). The germline V gene encodes CDR1 SQVTM and CDR2 ANQGSEA. CDR3 length equals 15 residues. V was cut by 6 bases and J by 0 bases, with 15 bases left in between. The CDR3 loop reads CSVGDLGSSGNTIYF. CDR3 DNA sequence: TGCAGCGTCGGGGACCTGGGAAGCTCTGGAAACACCATATATTTT.